This T cell receptor (beta chain) was captured in a study of technical replicates of blood from several donors. Using immunoSEQ multiplex PCR, the repertoire was profiled, and TCRdb retains in-frame clones only, with some absent. Among about 54,000 clones, roughly 92% were seen once, and the ten largest hold approximately 0.22%. The CDR3 is 14 residues long. The J segment lost 5 bases and the V segment lost 2 bases, leaving 3 bases of the junction unmatched. Germline V gene sequence: CDR1 WSHSY, CDR2 SAAADI. The TCR originated in a human donor in good health. Sequenced material: T cells isolated from PBMCs. The chain employs TRBV10-2 and TRBJ1-2, with 9 bases matching TRBD1. CDR3 nucleotide sequence: TGCGCCAGCAGTGAGACAGGGGGCCTGTATGGCTACACCTTC. Its protein product is CASSETGGLYGYTF.